These 8 T cell receptor beta chains were sequenced from one sample in a study of early T cells in non-severe SARS-CoV-2 infection. TCRdb reanalysed the 5' RACE reads using MiXCR and keeps one entry per CDR3 protein. The sample contains 64,000 or so distinct CDR3 sequences, around 12% of which appear only once. The sequenced material came from whole blood. These receptors came from an adult who was a healthcare worker with PCR-confirmed SARS-CoV-2 infection or an uninfected control (not recorded which).

This clonotype appeared a few times. The chain uses TRBV29-1 and TRBJ2-1; 11 bases map to TRBD1. The junction had 6 bases not matched to a gene; V was cut back by 3 bases and J by 8 bases. Germline CDR1 and CDR2: SQVTM and ANQGSEA. This CDR3 contains 14 residues. CDR3 protein: CSVERDRGNDEQFF. As DNA, the CDR3 is TGCAGCGTTGAGAGGGACAGGGGGAACGATGAGCAGTTCTTC.

The genes are TRBV7-3 and TRBJ2-6, with unresolved D. Trimming pared 6 bases from V and 3 bases from J, leaving 12 bases between. This CDR3 has 15 amino acids. CDR1 SGHTA and CDR2 FQGTGA come from the germline V gene. The CDR3 spells CASSFAQFGANVLTF. The CDR3 DNA reads as TGTGCCAGCAGTTTCGCTCAATTTGGGGCCAACGTCCTGACTTTC.

This clonotype has only a few counts. The chain combines TRBV28 with TRBJ2-5; 8 positions match TRBD2. V lost 0 bases and J lost 1; bases outside the gene matches: 1. Germline CDR1 reads MDHEN; CDR2 reads SYDVKM. This CDR3 has 15 residues. The CDR3 reads CASSLWRGAQETQYF. CDR3 in DNA: TGTGCCAGCAGTTTATGGCGGGGGGCCCAAGAGACCCAGTACTTC.

The table lists this clonotype with a few counts. V and J are TRBV5-1 and TRBJ1-5; 8 bases match TRBD1. Germline CDR1 reads SGHRS; CDR2 reads YFSETQ. The CDR3 spans 18 residues. V trimming: 0 bases; J trimming: 3 bases; junction bases outside the gene matches: 11. The CDR3 reads CASSLAPAQGAFNQPQHF. In DNA, the CDR3 is TGCGCCAGCAGCTTGGCCCCGGCCCAGGGGGCGTTCAATCAGCCCCAGCATTTT.

The chain employs TRBV4-2 and TRBJ1-6; 7 bases are shared with TRBD1. Germline V gene data show CDR1 as LGHNA and CDR2 as YNFKEQ. Trimming took 0 bases from V and 0 from J; bases not matched to a gene: 11. This CDR3 spans 20 amino acids. This CDR3 reads CASSQDRLGAGGSYNSPLHF. The CDR3 region has the DNA TGTGCCAGCAGCCAAGATCGCCTTGGGGCAGGGGGCTCCTATAATTCACCCCTCCACTTT.

The chain recombines TRBV12-3 or TRBV12-4 with TRBJ1-5, with a weak D call TRBD1 (5 bases). V lost 7 bases and J lost 5, with 15 bases in between. This CDR3 region has 14 residues. The CDR3 loop reads CASTRPGRYQPQHF. As DNA, the CDR3 is TGTGCCAGCACTCGCCCAGGGCGATATCAGCCCCAGCATTTT.

This clonotype was observed a handful of times. This chain joins TRBV18 and TRBJ2-2; TRBD1 agrees at 9 bases. The V gene's germline CDR1 is KGHSH and CDR2 LQKENI. V lost 3 bases, J lost 2 bases, and 7 bases stayed unmatched. There are 17 residues in the CDR3. DNA for the CDR3: TGTGCCAGCTCACCGCGGGACAGGGAGCTTAACACCGGGGAGCTGTTTTTT. It codes for CASSPRDRELNTGELFF.

The CDR3 bases are TGTGCCAGCAGCCGGCTAAAGGATCCCATATCCACCTACGAGCAGTACTTC. It encodes CASSRLKDPISTYEQYF. This sequence joins TRBV21-1 and TRBJ2-7. TRBV21-1 is a listed pseudogene. CDR3 length: 17 amino acids.